These T cell receptor beta chains were read from a single sample in a study of multiple sclerosis patients with progressive multifocal leukoencephalopathy. Using immunoSEQ multiplex PCR, the repertoire was profiled, and TCRdb retains in-frame clones only, with some absent. The repertoire consists of around 25,000 clones, with 85% to 95% occurring once and the leading ten covering approximately 2.4%. This material consisted of PBMCs, taken from a patient treated with natalizumab. These receptors were collected from a young man with multiple sclerosis. Both conserved end residues are part of each CDR3. A D gene is named only where the DNA matches it firmly. A row's size may be missing; if present it is once, few, many or a size class.

len: 14
v_gene: TRBV9
j_gene: TRBJ2-7
d_gene: .
abundance: .
CDR3aa: CASSWNGRGDEQYF
CDR3nt: TGTGCCAGCAGCTGGAACGGGAGAGGGGACGAGCAGTACTTC

len: 13
v_gene: TRBV29-1
j_gene: TRBJ2-3
d_gene: .
abundance: .
CDR3aa: CSVENRAYDTQYF
CDR3nt: TGCAGCGTTGAAAATAGAGCCTATGATACGCAGTATTTT

len: 16
v_gene: TRBV5-5
j_gene: TRBJ2-1
d_gene: .
abundance: once
CDR3aa: CASSLLASPSYNEQFF
CDR3nt: TGTGCCAGCAGCTTGCTAGCCAGCCCGAGCTACAATGAGCAGTTCTTC

len: 14
v_gene: TRBV5-5
j_gene: TRBJ1-1
d_gene: .
abundance: .
CDR3aa: CASSHERLNTEAFF
CDR3nt: TGTGCCAGCAGCCACGAACGGCTGAACACTGAAGCTTTCTTT

len: 16
v_gene: TRBV5-1
j_gene: TRBJ2-3
d_gene: .
abundance: .
CDR3aa: CASSWEPGRRTDTQYF
CDR3nt: TGCGCCAGCAGCTGGGAACCGGGACGGCGCACAGATACGCAGTATTTT

len: 17
v_gene: TRBV19
j_gene: TRBJ2-5
d_gene: .
abundance: .
CDR3aa: CASRVGFSTADKETQYF
CDR3nt: TGTGCCAGTAGGGTTGGGTTCTCGACAGCGGATAAAGAGACCCAGTACTTC

len: 13
v_gene: TRBV29-1
j_gene: TRBJ2-1
d_gene: TRBD2
abundance: .
CDR3aa: CSVPGGSYNEQFF
CDR3nt: TGCAGCGTTCCGGGGGGCTCCTACAATGAGCAGTTCTTC

len: 21
v_gene: TRBV9
j_gene: TRBJ2-4
d_gene: TRBD2
abundance: .
CDR3aa: CASSVGPGLAETSLAKNIQYF
CDR3nt: TGTGCCAGCAGCGTAGGGCCAGGACTAGCGGAAACCTCCTTAGCCAAAAACATTCAGTACTTC

len: 13
v_gene: TRBV2
j_gene: TRBJ2-7
d_gene: .
abundance: .
CDR3aa: CASSVDRSYEQYF
CDR3nt: TGTGCCAGCAGCGTCGACAGGTCGTACGAGCAGTACTTC

len: 15
v_gene: TRBV11-3
j_gene: TRBJ1-1
d_gene: .
abundance: .
CDR3aa: CASSLQSRSNTEAFF
CDR3nt: TGTGCCAGCAGCTTACAATCTCGGAGTAACACTGAAGCTTTCTTT

len: 15
v_gene: TRBV10-3
j_gene: TRBJ2-7
d_gene: TRBD1
abundance: .
CDR3aa: CAISKPGTGGNLQYF
CDR3nt: TGTGCCATCAGTAAGCCCGGGACAGGGGGCAATTTGCAGTACTTC

len: 16
v_gene: TRBV27
j_gene: TRBJ1-5
d_gene: .
abundance: .
CDR3aa: CASSLSGAWGNQPQHF
CDR3nt: TGTGCCAGCAGTTTATCAGGGGCATGGGGCAATCAGCCCCAGCATTTT

len: 15
v_gene: TRBV5-8
j_gene: TRBJ2-2
d_gene: TRBD1
abundance: .
CDR3aa: CASSVGQGFTGELFF
CDR3nt: TGTGCCAGCAGCGTGGGACAGGGGTTCACCGGGGAGCTGTTTTTT

len: 19
v_gene: TRBV27
j_gene: TRBJ2-3
d_gene: TRBD2
abundance: .
CDR3aa: CASSLIGLAGGPRTDTQYF
CDR3nt: TGTGCCAGCAGTTTAATCGGACTAGCGGGAGGGCCCCGCACAGATACGCAGTATTTT

len: 15
v_gene: TRBV9
j_gene: TRBJ2-1
d_gene: TRBD2
abundance: .
CDR3aa: CASSVSGSSYNEQFF
CDR3nt: TGTGCCAGCAGCGTAAGCGGGAGCTCCTACAATGAGCAGTTCTTC

len: 13
v_gene: TRBV14
j_gene: TRBJ2-7
d_gene: .
abundance: .
CDR3aa: CASSQELTYEQYF
CDR3nt: TGTGCCAGCAGCCAAGAATTGACCTACGAGCAGTACTTC

len: 16
v_gene: TRBV2
j_gene: TRBJ1-2
d_gene: TRBD1
abundance: .
CDR3aa: CASSGVRQGVGYGYTF
CDR3nt: TGTGCCAGCAGTGGAGTGAGACAGGGGGTCGGCTATGGCTACACCTTC

len: 18
v_gene: TRBV7-9
j_gene: TRBJ2-5
d_gene: TRBD2
abundance: .
CDR3aa: CASSSLRRLARDGETQYF
CDR3nt: TGTGCCAGCAGCTCCCTCCGCCGACTAGCGCGGGATGGGGAGACCCAGTACTTC

len: 13
v_gene: TRBV6-6
j_gene: TRBJ1-2
d_gene: .
abundance: once
CDR3aa: CASSLGTQGDYTF
CDR3nt: TGTGCCAGCAGTTTAGGGACCCAGGGAGACTACACCTTC

len: 14
v_gene: TRBV6-5
j_gene: TRBJ1-6
d_gene: .
abundance: .
CDR3aa: CASSSDRKVGPLHF
CDR3nt: TGTGCCAGCAGTTCCGACAGAAAGGTGGGACCCCTCCACTTT

len: 15
v_gene: TRBV7-9
j_gene: TRBJ2-1
d_gene: .
abundance: .
CDR3aa: CASSPWGDKYNEQFF
CDR3nt: TGTGCCAGCAGCCCTTGGGGGGATAAGTACAATGAGCAGTTCTTC

len: 11
v_gene: TRBV29-1
j_gene: TRBJ1-2
d_gene: .
abundance: .
CDR3aa: CSVLSTGGYTF
CDR3nt: TGCAGCGTGTTAAGTACAGGAGGCTACACCTTC

len: 14
v_gene: TRBV7-9
j_gene: TRBJ2-5
d_gene: TRBD2
abundance: .
CDR3aa: CASSLTSGQETQYF
CDR3nt: TGTGCCAGCAGCTTGACTAGCGGCCAAGAGACCCAGTACTTC

len: 16
v_gene: TRBV11-2
j_gene: TRBJ2-7
d_gene: .
abundance: .
CDR3aa: CASSLAGRVSSYEQYF
CDR3nt: TGTGCCAGCAGCTTAGCCGGGCGGGTAAGCTCCTACGAGCAGTACTTC

len: 15
v_gene: TRBV4-2
j_gene: TRBJ2-2
d_gene: TRBD1
abundance: .
CDR3aa: CASSLNRGGPGELFF
CDR3nt: TGTGCCAGCAGCTTAAATAGAGGGGGCCCCGGGGAGCTGTTTTTT

len: 15
v_gene: TRBV7-6
j_gene: TRBJ2-1
d_gene: .
abundance: .
CDR3aa: CASSLAVGGPGEQFF
CDR3nt: TGTGCCAGCAGCTTAGCGGTTGGGGGACCCGGTGAGCAGTTCTTC

len: 20
v_gene: TRBV5-4
j_gene: TRBJ1-1
d_gene: TRBD1
abundance: .
CDR3aa: CASSSEGKIQGAGRHTEAFF
CDR3nt: TGTGCCAGCAGCTCGGAGGGGAAAATACAGGGGGCTGGGAGGCACACTGAAGCTTTCTTT

len: 14
v_gene: TRBV9
j_gene: TRBJ1-5
d_gene: .
abundance: .
CDR3aa: CASSVAGGNQPQHF
CDR3nt: TGTGCCAGCAGCGTAGCCGGGGGAAATCAGCCCCAGCATTTT

len: 15
v_gene: TRBV6-6
j_gene: TRBJ2-1
d_gene: .
abundance: .
CDR3aa: CASSPDQSSYNEQFF
CDR3nt: TGTGCCAGCAGCCCGGACCAGAGCTCCTACAATGAGCAGTTCTTC

len: 15
v_gene: TRBV9
j_gene: TRBJ2-1
d_gene: TRBD2
abundance: .
CDR3aa: CASSVGQREINEQFF
CDR3nt: TGTGCCAGCAGCGTAGGCCAGCGGGAGATCAATGAGCAGTTCTTC

len: 14
v_gene: TRBV7-2
j_gene: TRBJ1-5
d_gene: .
abundance: .
CDR3aa: CASTPNLGNQPQHF
CDR3nt: TGTGCCAGCACCCCTAATCTGGGGAATCAGCCCCAGCATTTT

len: 16
v_gene: TRBV2
j_gene: TRBJ1-5
d_gene: TRBD1
abundance: .
CDR3aa: CASSEAGRGRGQPQHF
CDR3nt: TGTGCCAGCAGTGAAGCAGGTAGGGGGCGCGGTCAGCCCCAGCATTTT

len: 13
v_gene: TRBV18
j_gene: TRBJ2-7
d_gene: .
abundance: .
CDR3aa: CASSPMDEDEQYF
CDR3nt: TGTGCCAGCTCACCAATGGACGAAGACGAGCAGTACTTC

len: 12
v_gene: TRBV7-5
j_gene: TRBJ1-2
d_gene: .
abundance: .
CDR3aa: CARSFKLDGYTF
CDR3nt: TGTGCCAGAAGCTTCAAGTTGGATGGCTACACCTTC

len: 14
v_gene: TRBV11-2
j_gene: TRBJ2-1
d_gene: .
abundance: .
CDR3aa: CASKVRVAYNEQFF
CDR3nt: TGTGCCAGCAAGGTCAGGGTAGCCTACAATGAGCAGTTCTTC

len: 19
v_gene: TRBV7-2
j_gene: TRBJ2-2
d_gene: TRBD2
abundance: .
CDR3aa: CASSLRRGVAAANTGELFF
CDR3nt: TGTGCCAGCAGCTTGAGACGGGGGGTAGCAGCCGCTAACACCGGGGAGCTGTTTTTT

len: 16
v_gene: TRBV7-2
j_gene: TRBJ2-1
d_gene: TRBD2
abundance: once
CDR3aa: CASSSLAGVSYNEQFF
CDR3nt: TGTGCCAGCAGCTCCTTAGCGGGAGTCTCCTACAATGAGCAGTTCTTC

len: 14
v_gene: TRBV19
j_gene: TRBJ2-2
d_gene: TRBD1
abundance: .
CDR3aa: CASSITGDTGELFF
CDR3nt: TGTGCCAGTAGTATCACAGGGGACACCGGGGAGCTGTTTTTT

len: 16
v_gene: TRBV5-4
j_gene: TRBJ1-3
d_gene: TRBD1
abundance: .
CDR3aa: CASSPRQGAGGNTIYF
CDR3nt: TGTGCCAGCAGCCCTAGACAGGGGGCCGGGGGAAACACCATATATTTT

len: 14
v_gene: TRBV6-6
j_gene: TRBJ2-2
d_gene: .
abundance: few
CDR3aa: CASSYGGNTGELFF
CDR3nt: TGTGCCAGCAGTTACGGGGGGAACACCGGGGAGCTGTTTTTT

len: 15
v_gene: TRBV6-1
j_gene: TRBJ1-5
d_gene: .
abundance: .
CDR3aa: CASEQGGWINQPQHF
CDR3nt: TGTGCCAGCGAACAGGGTGGGTGGATCAATCAGCCCCAGCATTTT

len: 15
v_gene: TRBV23-1
j_gene: TRBJ1-5
d_gene: .
abundance: .
CDR3aa: CARGPSRGSNQPQHF
CDR3nt: TGCGCCAGGGGTCCAAGTAGGGGTAGCAATCAGCCCCAGCATTTT

len: 14
v_gene: TRBV6-5
j_gene: TRBJ2-5
d_gene: .
abundance: .
CDR3aa: CASRAGPRREAQYF
CDR3nt: TGTGCCAGCAGAGCAGGGCCTCGCAGAGAGGCCCAGTACTTC

len: 16
v_gene: TRBV6-1
j_gene: TRBJ2-3
d_gene: .
abundance: .
CDR3aa: CASSARGEGYTDTQYF
CDR3nt: TGTGCCAGCAGTGCGAGGGGCGAGGGGTACACAGATACGCAGTATTTT

len: 16
v_gene: TRBV30
j_gene: TRBJ1-3
d_gene: TRBD1
abundance: .
CDR3aa: CAWRDRERGSGNTIYF
CDR3nt: TGTGCCTGGAGAGACAGGGAGAGGGGCTCTGGAAACACCATATATTTT

len: 15
v_gene: TRBV19
j_gene: TRBJ1-1
d_gene: .
abundance: .
CDR3aa: CASSIRGGGFTEAFF
CDR3nt: TGTGCCAGTAGTATTCGTGGGGGCGGATTCACTGAAGCTTTCTTT

len: 16
v_gene: TRBV15
j_gene: TRBJ2-3
d_gene: .
abundance: .
CDR3aa: CATSAVLLTGTDTQYF
CDR3nt: TGTGCCACCTCAGCGGTACTGCTTACGGGGACAGATACGCAGTATTTT

len: 15
v_gene: TRBV7-9
j_gene: TRBJ2-3
d_gene: .
abundance: .
CDR3aa: CASSSGGNAIDTQYF
CDR3nt: TGTGCCAGCAGCTCAGGGGGGAATGCGATAGATACGCAGTATTTT

len: 17
v_gene: TRBV5-6
j_gene: TRBJ1-1
d_gene: .
abundance: .
CDR3aa: CASSLESYRYMNTEAFF
CDR3nt: TGTGCCAGCAGCTTGGAATCCTACAGGTACATGAACACTGAAGCTTTCTTT

len: 15
v_gene: TRBV18
j_gene: TRBJ1-5
d_gene: .
abundance: .
CDR3aa: CASSPSGLSNQPQHF
CDR3nt: TGTGCCAGCTCACCATCAGGGCTGAGCAATCAGCCCCAGCATTTT

len: 16
v_gene: TRBV7-9
j_gene: TRBJ2-4
d_gene: .
abundance: .
CDR3aa: CASSPGGVGSRNIQYF
CDR3nt: TGTGCCAGCAGCCCCGGAGGGGTTGGTAGTAGGAACATTCAGTACTTC

len: 14
v_gene: TRBV5-1
j_gene: TRBJ1-1
d_gene: .
abundance: .
CDR3aa: CASSPSGSPTEAFF
CDR3nt: TGCGCCAGCAGCCCTTCCGGTAGCCCCACTGAAGCTTTCTTT

len: 15
v_gene: TRBV7-8
j_gene: TRBJ2-2
d_gene: TRBD1
abundance: .
CDR3aa: CASSLRRTGTGELFF
CDR3nt: TGTGCCAGCAGCTTACGTCGGACAGGAACCGGGGAGCTGTTTTTT